This is a list of T cell receptor beta chains from one sample in a study of neurological immune-mediated disorders. TCRdb re-analysed the 5' RACE reads in MiXCR, keeping a single row per CDR3 protein. The data hold over 35,000 distinct CDR3 sequences, with more than 2% observed a single time. Sample: PBMCs. These receptors all come from a middle-aged man with multiple sclerosis. Each CDR3 is given with its conserved first and last residue.

CDR3aa	v_gene	j_gene
CASSLGTGASQPQNF	TRBV4-2	TRBJ1-5
CSARPRGGTGELFF	TRBV20-1	TRBJ2-2
CASSLGQGEQYF	TRBV12-3/TRBV12-4	TRBJ2-7
CSARELALGEQFF	TRBV20-1	TRBJ2-1
CASSLPVGGKTQYF	TRBV5-1	TRBJ2-5
CASSKGQKETQYF	TRBV7-8	TRBJ2-5
CATSRERPGDRWSIYEQYF	TRBV15	TRBJ2-7
CASSLTGGLTDTQYF	TRBV5-1	TRBJ2-3
CASSTQRRDEQFF	TRBV7-2	TRBJ2-1
CATSSSGDYNEQFF	TRBV15	TRBJ2-1
CASSQDQGRGDRNQPQHF	TRBV3-1	TRBJ1-5
CASSWGAGEGGYTF	TRBV5-1	TRBJ1-2
CASSPLSTQYF	TRBV12-3/TRBV12-4	TRBJ2-3
CSARDGAGGVEAFF	TRBV20-1	TRBJ1-1
CASSLSAANYGYTF	TRBV7-2	TRBJ1-2
CASSRDSSTDTQYF	TRBV2	TRBJ2-3
CASSPNGRFFEGPLHF	TRBV5-1	TRBJ1-6
CASRRTSGGYEQFF	TRBV12-3/TRBV12-4	TRBJ2-1
CSARDPNYGYTF	TRBV20-1	TRBJ1-2
CSAGANRDTGGTPLHF	TRBV20-1	TRBJ1-6
CASRLAGQYEQYF	TRBV6-5	TRBJ2-7
CASIFGQGQNSPLNF	TRBV2	TRBJ1-6
CASSLDRGEKLFF	TRBV27	TRBJ1-4
CASSDPDRLSYEQYF	TRBV2	TRBJ2-7
CASLGRVYEQYF	TRBV28	TRBJ2-7
CASRRTGGARTEAFF	TRBV2	TRBJ1-1
CASSGAGIHTEAFF	TRBV25-1	TRBJ1-1
CASSQEGFGNQPQHF	TRBV4-1	TRBJ1-5
CASSPGHSGPISNQPQHF	TRBV6-5	TRBJ1-5
CASREGQGITDTQYF	TRBV7-2	TRBJ2-3
CASSLLTGVNTEAFF	TRBV27	TRBJ1-1
CASSQDYQRGTYEQYF	TRBV4-2	TRBJ2-7
CASSTTRSTDTQYF	TRBV5-1	TRBJ2-3
CASSLGAGRDKNIQYF	TRBV7-6	TRBJ2-4
CASSRTGMGETQYF	TRBV12-3/TRBV12-4	TRBJ2-5
CSARAAPDQPQHF	TRBV20-1	TRBJ1-5
CSASSGTGIYEQYF	TRBV20-1	TRBJ2-7
CASSLDLLLAGASGNEQFF	TRBV5-1	TRBJ2-1
CASSVGPGSSYNEQFF	TRBV9	TRBJ2-1
CASSFSSTGSPLNF	TRBV7-6	TRBJ1-6
CASRGTGGTGANVLTF	TRBV12-3/TRBV12-4	TRBJ2-6
CASSRAGTGFTDTQYF	TRBV9	TRBJ2-3
CASSQESLKQFF	TRBV3-1	TRBJ2-1
CASALGSANSPLHF	TRBV5-1	TRBJ1-6
CASSQPTGAETQYF	TRBV4-1	TRBJ2-5
CASSYPGRDEQYF	TRBV6-6	TRBJ2-7
CASSLGRHLSNQPQNF	TRBV7-8	TRBJ1-5
CASRPGGSRNIQYF	TRBV7-2	TRBJ2-4
CASSLRQGGDTQYF	TRBV5-1	TRBJ2-3